This T cell receptor (beta chain) was sequenced for a study of T cells expressing NK-cell markers. At the level of the study: Serological testing identified seven of the eight sequenced donors as HCMV-seropositive and one as seronegative. Study-level findings and limits: For about 6 donors, the dominant NKG2C+ clonotypes made up about 1.0-7.0% of their CD8+ T cells.

The CDR3 runs 14 residues. Details on this clonotype: The antigen is undetermined.

TCRdb re-called the 5' RACE reads and shows each CDR3 protein once, DNA omitted. The data include around 180,000 distinct CDR3 sequences; the top ten clones carry over 20%. The TCR was taken from a man aged 18-69 years in good health. The chain recombines TRBV12-3 or TRBV12-4 with TRBJ1-1. Material for sequencing was blood T cells: a sorted CD56 or NKG2C T cell subset, CD4+ or CD8+ T cells, or bulk PBMC T cells (not recorded which). CDR3 sequence: CASSPAGRNTEAFF.